This T cell receptor (beta chain) is from a study of blood T cell repertoires in COVID-19. Overall study: Both acute and convalescent COVID-19 samples were obtained from the United States, Italy and Spain. PBMCs, B-cell-depleted T cells, or T cells provided the cDNA or gDNA that made up the material.

Germline V lookup: CDR1 SNHLY, CDR2 FYNNEI. V gave up 4 bases and J gave up 2 bases, with 13 bases separating them. The CDR3 contains 15 residues. Original processing notes: Scientists estimated how many nucleated cells there were by amplifying reference gene primers. Libraries were prepared by immunoSEQ multiplex PCR; TCRdb keeps only in-frame clonotypes and omits some of them. V, J and clone size are taken as reported in that table, and D and trimming were inferred from the DNA itself. The sample yields 200,000 to 250,000 clones, less than 85% seen once. This clone has more than one count but fewer than ten.

Sequenced sample: peripheral blood. The source is a woman aged 70 to 79 with acute or convalescent COVID-19. The V call is TRBV2, the J call TRBJ2-3; D remains ambiguous. Here the CDR3 reads CASSVRHPLTDTQYF. For the CDR3, the DNA is TGTGCCAGCAGTGTCAGACATCCTCTCACAGATACGCAGTATTTT.